This T cell receptor beta chain originates from a study of T cells in localized non-small cell lung cancer. Germline V lookup: CDR1 SGHTA, CDR2 FQGTGA. The CDR3 runs 17 residues. V shed 2 bases, J shed 1 base, and the junction held 8 bases outside the gene matches. Worth noting for this clone: Its antigen is unknown.

The method was immunoSEQ multiplex PCR; TCRdb's version includes in-frame clones alone and lacks a portion of them. The sample contains over 55,000 clones, 85% to 90% of which appear only once. Broader study findings: Tumor trailed uninvolved adjacent lung in T cell clonality, which peaked there. Longer overall survival was seen with higher T cell density measured in blood. Because researchers sequenced only one region of the tumor, heterogeneity is still possible. There were a median 57 of the top 100 tumor clones appearing in adjacent lung.

This specimen was peripheral blood, taken before any cancer treatment. The receptor's source is a woman aged 35 to 69 with stage I lung adenocarcinoma. The chain recombines TRBV7-3 with TRBJ2-7, with TRBD2 identical over 10 bases. The CDR3 loop is CASSLYGIAGGSYEQYF. As DNA, the CDR3 is TGTGCCAGCAGCTTATACGGGATAGCGGGGGGATCCTACGAGCAGTACTTC. The entire variable domain, with the rest obtained from reference TRBV7-3 and TRBJ2-7, is as follows: GAGVSQTPSNKVTEKGKYVELRCDPISGHTALYWYRQSLGQGPEFLIYFQGTGAADDSGLPNDRFFAVRPEGSVSTLKIQRTERGDSAVYLCASSLYGIAGGSYEQYFGPGTRLTVT.